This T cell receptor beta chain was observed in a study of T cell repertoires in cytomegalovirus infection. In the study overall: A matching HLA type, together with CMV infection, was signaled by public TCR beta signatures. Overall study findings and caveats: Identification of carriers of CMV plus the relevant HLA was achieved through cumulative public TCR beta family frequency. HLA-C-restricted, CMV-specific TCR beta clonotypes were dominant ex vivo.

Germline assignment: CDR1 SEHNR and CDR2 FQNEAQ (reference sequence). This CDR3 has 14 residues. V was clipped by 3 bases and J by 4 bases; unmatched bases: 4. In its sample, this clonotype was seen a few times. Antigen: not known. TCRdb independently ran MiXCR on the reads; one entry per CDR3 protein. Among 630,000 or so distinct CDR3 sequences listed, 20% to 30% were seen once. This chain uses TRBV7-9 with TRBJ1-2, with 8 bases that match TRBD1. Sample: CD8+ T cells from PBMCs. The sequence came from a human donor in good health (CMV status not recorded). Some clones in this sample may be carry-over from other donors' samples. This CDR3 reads CASSFRTGLYGYTF. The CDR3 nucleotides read TGTGCCAGCAGCTTCCGGACAGGGCTCTATGGCTACACCTTC.